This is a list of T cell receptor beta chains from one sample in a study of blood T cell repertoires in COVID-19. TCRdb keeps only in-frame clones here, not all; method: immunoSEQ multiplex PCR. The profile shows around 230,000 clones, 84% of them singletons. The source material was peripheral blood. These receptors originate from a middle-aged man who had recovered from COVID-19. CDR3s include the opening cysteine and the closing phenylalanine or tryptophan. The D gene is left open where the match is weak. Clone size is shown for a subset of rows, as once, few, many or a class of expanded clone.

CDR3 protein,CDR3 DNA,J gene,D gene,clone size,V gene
CASSPQSGTGGRTEAFF,TGTGCCAGCTCACCACAATCTGGGACAGGGGGAAGAACTGAAGCTTTCTTT,TRBJ1-1,TRBD1,few,TRBV18
CASSPSPGGKDNSPLHF,TGTGCCAGCTCACCTTCACCGGGGGGCAAGGATAATTCACCCCTCCACTTT,TRBJ1-6,.,.,TRBV18
CASSDEGGRFPDTQYF,TGTGCCAGCAGTGACGAGGGGGGGCGCTTCCCAGATACGCAGTATTTT,TRBJ2-3,.,.,TRBV6-4
CASSRTSGSLTDTQYF,TGTGCCAGTAGCCGGACTAGCGGGAGTCTTACAGATACGCAGTATTTT,TRBJ2-3,TRBD2,.,TRBV19
CAWSAPYGYTF,TGTGCCTGGAGTGCCCCTTATGGCTACACCTTC,TRBJ1-2,.,.,TRBV30
CATSRRGQGATEAFF,TGTGCCACCAGCAGAAGGGGACAGGGGGCCACTGAAGCTTTCTTT,TRBJ1-1,TRBD1,.,TRBV15
CASGGLLFQHF,TGTGCCAGCGGGGGACTCCTGTTCCAGCATTTT,TRBJ1-5,.,.,TRBV12-3/TRBV12-4
CASNSWAGQGAEAFF,TGTGCCAGCAACTCTTGGGCGGGACAGGGCGCTGAAGCTTTCTTT,TRBJ1-1,TRBD1,.,TRBV5-5
CASSIVAGGRSDTQYF,TGTGCCAGTAGTATAGTGGCGGGGGGGCGGTCAGATACGCAGTATTTT,TRBJ2-3,TRBD2,.,TRBV19
CASSAGLAGGVETQYF,TGCGCCAGCAGCGCGGGACTCGCGGGGGGGGTAGAGACCCAGTACTTC,TRBJ2-5,TRBD2,.,TRBV5-1
CSAWTEANEKLFF,TGCAGCGCCTGGACAGAGGCAAATGAAAAACTGTTTTTT,TRBJ1-4,.,.,TRBV29-1
CASSLEGGPLSEQYF,TGTGCCAGCAGCTTAGAGGGCGGGCCCCTCTCCGAGCAGTACTTC,TRBJ2-7,.,.,TRBV11-3
CASGRIPGLNEQFF,TGTGCCAGCGGCCGAATACCGGGACTCAATGAGCAGTTCTTC,TRBJ2-1,.,.,TRBV27
CASSWGTGSHQPQHF,TGCGCCAGCAGCTGGGGGACAGGATCGCATCAGCCCCAGCATTTT,TRBJ1-5,TRBD1,.,TRBV5-1
CASSVTSGVGEQFF,TGTGCCAGCAGCGTAACATCAGGGGTCGGTGAGCAGTTCTTC,TRBJ2-1,.,once,TRBV7-7
CASSSRQTTGELFF,TGCGCCAGCAGCTCGAGACAAACTACCGGGGAGCTGTTTTTT,TRBJ2-2,.,.,TRBV5-1
CASGREGGSEQFF,TGTGCTAGTGGGCGGGAGGGGGGCAGTGAGCAGTTCTTC,TRBJ2-1,TRBD2,.,TRBV12-5
CASSLGGGKFGEQYF,TGTGCCAGCAGCTTAGGCGGGGGAAAATTCGGCGAGCAGTACTTC,TRBJ2-7,TRBD2,.,TRBV7-9
CASSSLGGQEETQYF,TGTGCCAGCAGCTCTCTGGGGGGGCAGGAAGAGACCCAGTACTTC,TRBJ2-5,.,.,TRBV5-5
CASSYPPLAGGSKNIQYF,TGTGCCAGCAGTTACCCTCCCCTGGCGGGGGGATCCAAAAACATTCAGTACTTC,TRBJ2-4,TRBD2,.,TRBV6-2/TRBV6-3
CASSPRAGTGLGEQYF,TGTGCCAGCAGCCCCCGCGCCGGGACAGGACTCGGCGAGCAGTACTTC,TRBJ2-7,TRBD1,.,TRBV7-2
CSASDPAGTSEQYF,TGCAGTGCTAGTGACCCAGCGGGAACGAGCGAGCAGTACTTC,TRBJ2-7,TRBD2,once,TRBV20-1
CASSYSPSSGTGGDEQYF,TGTGCCAGCAGTTATTCACCCTCCTCCGGGACAGGGGGAGACGAGCAGTACTTC,TRBJ2-7,TRBD1,.,TRBV6-2/TRBV6-3
CASSVSFGTGSAEQYF,TGTGCCAGCAGCGTATCGTTCGGGACAGGGTCTGCCGAGCAGTACTTC,TRBJ2-7,TRBD1,once,TRBV9
CASSVLGQGTEAFF,TGTGCCAGCAGCGTACTCGGACAGGGCACTGAAGCTTTCTTT,TRBJ1-1,TRBD1,.,TRBV9
CASSQDFRGRISYGYTF,TGCGCCAGCAGCCAAGATTTCAGGGGGCGGATCTCCTATGGCTACACCTTC,TRBJ1-2,TRBD1,.,TRBV4-3
CASSQFGGQGAYGYTF,TGTGCCAGCAGCCAGTTCGGAGGACAGGGGGCTTATGGCTACACCTTC,TRBJ1-2,TRBD1,.,TRBV5-4
CSERDQVTDTQYF,TGCAGCGAGCGGGACCAGGTAACAGATACGCAGTATTTT,TRBJ2-3,TRBD2,.,TRBV29-1
CASSVAHGRLAGGNEQFF,TGTGCCAGCAGCGTAGCCCATGGAAGACTAGCGGGGGGGAATGAGCAGTTCTTC,TRBJ2-1,TRBD2,once,TRBV9
CASSQVEGFGQYF,TGCGCCAGCAGCCAAGTGGAGGGGTTTGGGCAGTACTTC,TRBJ2-7,.,.,TRBV4-3
CASSAVRSGGDTQYF,TGTGCCAGCTCTGCAGTTAGGAGCGGGGGAGATACGCAGTATTTT,TRBJ2-3,TRBD2,.,TRBV9
CASSFGSFRVQYF,TGTGCCAGCAGCTTCGGGTCCTTCAGGGTGCAGTACTTC,TRBJ2-7,.,once,TRBV12-3/TRBV12-4
CASSPGQEMNTEAFF,TGTGCCAGCTCACCAGGACAGGAGATGAACACTGAAGCTTTCTTT,TRBJ1-1,TRBD1,.,TRBV18
CASSGDWEDGYTF,TGCGCCAGCAGTGGGGACTGGGAGGACGGCTACACCTTC,TRBJ1-2,.,.,TRBV10-2
CASSLLGGSNQPQHF,TGTGCCAGCAGCTTATTGGGGGGTAGCAATCAGCCCCAGCATTTT,TRBJ1-5,.,.,TRBV7-2
CATSLEVGYGYTF,TGTGCCACCAGTTTAGAGGTGGGCTATGGCTACACCTTC,TRBJ1-2,.,.,TRBV24-1
CSAPGGDTQYF,TGCAGTGCCCCAGGCGGGGATACGCAGTATTTT,TRBJ2-3,.,.,TRBV20-1
CASSSYSGVNEQFF,TGTGCCAGCAGCTCCTACTCCGGGGTTAATGAGCAGTTCTTC,TRBJ2-1,.,.,TRBV11-2
CASSYWDSQETQYF,TGTGCCAGCAGCTATTGGGACAGCCAAGAGACCCAGTACTTC,TRBJ2-5,TRBD1,.,TRBV5-5
CASSLLAGASYEQYF,TGCGCCAGCAGCTTGCTAGCGGGAGCATCCTACGAGCAGTACTTC,TRBJ2-7,TRBD2,.,TRBV5-1
CASKGTGVDSNQPQHF,TGTGCCAGTAAAGGGACAGGGGTGGATAGCAATCAGCCCCAGCATTTT,TRBJ1-5,TRBD1,.,TRBV19
CASSLGPGLGSYNEQFF,TGCGCCAGCAGCCTTGGGCCGGGACTAGGAAGCTACAATGAGCAGTTCTTC,TRBJ2-1,TRBD2,once,TRBV5-1
CALIKEGSGEAFF,TGTGCCTTAATAAAGGAGGGGTCTGGTGAAGCTTTCTTT,TRBJ1-1,.,few,TRBV10-3
CASSVKTSRDYNEQFF,TGTGCCAGCAGCGTAAAAACCTCCAGGGACTACAATGAGCAGTTCTTC,TRBJ2-1,.,.,TRBV9
CASSFDLPGADTQYF,TGTGCCAGCAGTTTTGATTTACCGGGGGCAGATACGCAGTATTTT,TRBJ2-3,.,.,TRBV6-5
CASSRGTEEADTQYF,TGTGCCAGCTCACGCGGGACAGAGGAGGCAGATACGCAGTATTTT,TRBJ2-3,.,.,TRBV18
CASSVRVTNSPLHF,TGTGCCAGCAGCGTACGGGTGACTAATTCACCCCTCCACTTT,TRBJ1-6,.,few,TRBV7-2
CASSQDKLARQYF,TGCGCCAGCAGCCAAGATAAACTAGCTCGCCAGTATTTT,TRBJ2-3,.,few,TRBV4-3
CAWSVTGTHGYTF,TGTGCCTGGAGTGTAACAGGGACGCACGGCTACACCTTC,TRBJ1-2,.,.,TRBV30
CASSFRGMNTEAFF,TGTGCCAGCAGCTTCAGGGGAATGAACACTGAAGCTTTCTTT,TRBJ1-1,.,.,TRBV11-2
CASSEAPRDTNYGYTF,TGTGCCAGCAGTGAAGCGCCCAGGGACACTAACTATGGCTACACCTTC,TRBJ1-2,.,.,TRBV6-1
CAWSSRPLAGDNEQFF,TGTGCCTGGAGCTCCCGTCCACTAGCGGGTGACAATGAGCAGTTCTTC,TRBJ2-1,TRBD2,few,TRBV30
CATSKATEYEQYF,TGTGCCACCAGCAAAGCGACCGAGTACGAGCAGTACTTC,TRBJ2-7,.,.,TRBV15